This is a list of T cell receptor beta chains from one sample in a study of cytomegalovirus exposure and HLA in healthy donors. Sequencing was performed with immunoSEQ multiplex PCR; in TCRdb, only in-frame clones are kept and a portion is missing. Here the sample spans about 200,000 clones, 79% being singletons. What was sequenced was PBMCs. These receptors originate from a girl aged 5-17 years in good health and CMV-seropositive. CDR3s include the opening cysteine and the closing phenylalanine or tryptophan. A D gene is named only where the DNA matches it firmly.

TRBJ1-3	.	TRBV29-1	TGCAGCGTTGAAGATATTACAGAAAACACCATATATTTT	CSVEDITENTIYF
TRBJ2-1	.	TRBV5-4	TGTGCCAGCAGCTTGCCGGGGACAAACAATGAGCAGTTCTTC	CASSLPGTNNEQFF
TRBJ2-7	.	TRBV4-1	TGCGCCAGCGCCCAAGGGGCAGGCAACTCCTACGAGCAGTACTTC	CASAQGAGNSYEQYF
TRBJ1-5	.	TRBV23-1	TGCGCCAGCACTCGGGAAGCGGAGCTTAGCAATCAGCCCCAGCATTTT	CASTREAELSNQPQHF
TRBJ2-7	.	TRBV10-1	TGCGCCAGCAGTGCTGGGGGGAATTTCTACGAGCAGTACTTC	CASSAGGNFYEQYF
TRBJ1-2	.	TRBV7-2	TGTGCCAGCAGCTTCCGACAAGTCCGCGACTATGGCTACACCTTC	CASSFRQVRDYGYTF
TRBJ1-2	TRBD1	TRBV6-7	TGTGCCAGCAAGGACGGTCACAGGGGCCGCTATGGCTACACCTTC	CASKDGHRGRYGYTF
TRBJ2-1	TRBD2	TRBV7-2	TGTGCCAGCAGCTTAGATTTGACTAGCGGGCCGTACAATGAGCAGTTCTTC	CASSLDLTSGPYNEQFF
TRBJ1-1	TRBD1	TRBV5-8	TGTGCCAGCAGCTTGGTTGAGGGGGCCGGGACTGAAGCTTTCTTT	CASSLVEGAGTEAFF
TRBJ2-5	TRBD2	TRBV9	TGTGCCAGCAGCCCGACGGGGGGGGAGACCCAGTACTTC	CASSPTGGETQYF
TRBJ2-2	.	TRBV10-1	TGCGCCAGCGCAGGATCGAACACCGGGGAGCTGTTTTTT	CASAGSNTGELFF